This T cell receptor beta chain appears in the sequencing data of a study of patients and donors after allogeneic stem cell transplantation. MiXCR, applied by TCRdb to the RT-PCR reads, yields one record per CDR3 protein. The sample records 100,000 to 130,000 distinct CDR3 sequences, roughly 37% being singletons. Material for sequencing was blood, either unsorted or a sorted T cell fraction (not recorded which). The sequence was obtained from a human donor who was either an allogeneic HSCT recipient or a stem cell or donor lymphocyte infusion donor (not recorded which). It is not recorded whose cells these are; they may come from a transplant donor.

The CDR3 DNA sequence: TGTGCCAGCTCACCGCGACACGGTGATTACGAGCAGTACTTC. Amino acids: CASSPRHGDYEQYF. This sequence joins TRBV18 and TRBJ2-7, with D uncertain. Germline V lookup: CDR1 KGHSH, CDR2 LQKENI. Trimming removed 3 bases at V and 4 bases at J, with 13 bases between. The CDR3 length is 14 residues.